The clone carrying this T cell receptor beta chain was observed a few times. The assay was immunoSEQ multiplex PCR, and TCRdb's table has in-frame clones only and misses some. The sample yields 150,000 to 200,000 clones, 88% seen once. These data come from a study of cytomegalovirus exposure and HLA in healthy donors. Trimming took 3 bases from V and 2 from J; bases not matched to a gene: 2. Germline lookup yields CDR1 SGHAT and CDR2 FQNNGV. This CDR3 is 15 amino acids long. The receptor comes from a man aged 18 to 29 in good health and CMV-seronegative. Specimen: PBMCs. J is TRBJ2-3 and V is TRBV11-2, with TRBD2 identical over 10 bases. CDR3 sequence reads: CASSFTSGTTDTQYF. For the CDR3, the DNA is TGTGCCAGCAGCTTCACTAGCGGGACCACAGATACGCAGTATTTT. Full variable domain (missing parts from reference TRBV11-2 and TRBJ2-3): EAGVAQSPRYKIIEKRQSVAFWCNPISGHATLYWYQQILGQGPKLLIQFQNNGVVDDSQLPKDRFSAERLKGVDSTLKIQPAKLEDSAVYLCASSFTSGTTDTQYFGPGTRLTVL.